What follows are 3 T cell receptor beta chains derived from one specimen sequenced in a study of early T cells in non-severe SARS-CoV-2 infection. One entry per CDR3 protein, called by TCRdb with MiXCR from the 5' RACE reads. The table includes roughly 70,000 distinct CDR3 sequences, around 20% detected once. Sequencing was performed on whole blood, taken at baseline. Receptor source: an adult who was a healthcare worker with PCR-confirmed SARS-CoV-2 infection or an uninfected control (not recorded which).

This clonotype has a handful of counts. V is TRBV4-1 and J is TRBJ2-1; no reliable D call. Trimming removed 1 base from V and 2 bases from J, with 12 bases in between. The CDR3 spans 16 residues. The germline V gene encodes CDR1 MGHRA and CDR2 YSYEKL. The CDR3 DNA reads TGCGCCAGCAGCCAAGGTTGGCAGGCAACCTACAATGAGCAGTTCTTC. This sequence encodes CASSQGWQATYNEQFF.

This clonotype was seen a few times. V usage is TRBV19 and J usage is TRBJ1-1; D is unclear. The length of the CDR3 is 11 residues. Germline lookup yields CDR1 LNHDA and CDR2 SQIVND (reference sequence). The V end lost 4 bases, the J end lost 3 bases, and 3 bases lay between the germline ends. The CDR3 region is CASSTYTEAFF. In DNA, the CDR3 is TGTGCCAGTAGTACCTACACTGAAGCTTTCTTT. Together with reference TRBV19 and TRBJ1-1, the CDR3 gives the full variable domain: DGGITQSPKYLFRKEGQNVTLSCEQNLNHDAMYWYRQDPGQGLRLIYYSQIVNDFQKGDIAEGYSVSREKKESFPLTVTSAQKNPTAFYLCASSTYTEAFFGQGTRLTVV.

The chain carries TRBV7-8 and TRBJ2-7, with D perhaps matching TRBD1 (6 bases). Germline assignment: CDR1 SGHVS and CDR2 FQNEAQ. CDR3 length equals 16 residues. V lost 3 bases to trimming and J lost 4 bases, with 19 bases between them. CDR3 in DNA: TGTGCCAGCAGCTTGGGAACAGGGTCCCCCGGGTACGAGCAGTACTTC. This gives the protein CASSLGTGSPGYEQYF.